The rows below give T cell receptor beta chains drawn from one sample of a study of blood T cell dynamics during melanoma immunotherapy. Profiled with immunoSEQ multiplex PCR; TCRdb holds only in-frame clones, not every one. The sample has around 13,000 clones, around 91% seen once. The sample here was effector memory CD8+ T cells from blood, taken from a patient treated with checkpoint blockade. All receptors come from a human donor with melanoma. Both conserved end residues are part of each CDR3. Fields, in order: clone size, D gene, J gene, CDR3 length, V gene, CDR3 protein, CDR3 DNA. D genes are given only for firm matches. Clone sizes are given selectively: once, few, many, or a class where the clone is expanded.

- - TRBJ2-1 18 TRBV28 CASSLTPRELRSYNEQFF TGTGCCAGCAGTTTAACCCCCAGGGAGCTACGTTCCTACAATGAGCAGTTCTTC
- TRBD1 TRBJ2-1 14 TRBV19 CASSRDRSYNEQFF TGTGCCAGTAGTAGGGACAGGTCTTACAATGAGCAGTTCTTC
- - TRBJ1-1 13 TRBV9 CASSVVGDTEAFF TGTGCCAGCAGCGTAGTAGGGGACACTGAAGCTTTCTTT
- - TRBJ1-2 14 TRBV27 CASSLKGPTYGYTF TGTGCCAGCAGTTTGAAGGGGCCCACCTATGGCTACACCTTC
- - TRBJ2-1 15 TRBV4-3 CASSQVRALDNEQFF TGCGCCAGCAGCCAAGTCCGCGCTTTGGACAATGAGCAGTTCTTC
- - TRBJ1-2 12 TRBV5-1 CASSSAGNGYTF TGCGCCAGCAGCTCCGCAGGGAATGGCTACACCTTC
few TRBD2 TRBJ2-7 14 TRBV7-9 CASSPPGGPYEQYF TGTGCCAGCAGCCCTCCGGGAGGGCCCTACGAGCAGTACTTC
- - TRBJ2-7 13 TRBV6-5 CASRPPTTYEQYF TGTGCCAGCAGACCACCGACTACCTACGAGCAGTACTTC
- - TRBJ2-2 16 TRBV5-4 CASSPAGLSNTGELFF TGTGCCAGCAGCCCAGCCGGGCTATCGAACACCGGGGAGCTGTTTTTT
- - TRBJ2-2 14 TRBV7-8 CASSLQGMGGELFF TGTGCCAGCAGCTTACAGGGAATGGGCGGGGAGCTGTTTTTT
- TRBD1 TRBJ2-4 15 TRBV2 CASSGPGQGANIQYF TGTGCCAGCAGTGGACCGGGACAGGGGGCCAACATTCAGTACTTC
- - TRBJ1-2 13 TRBV10-3 CAISEDRTYGYTF TGTGCCATCAGTGAGGACAGGACCTATGGCTACACCTTC
few TRBD1 TRBJ2-5 16 TRBV7-8 CASSLVTGTAQETQYF TGTGCCAGCAGCTTGGTGACCGGGACAGCCCAAGAGACCCAGTACTTC
- TRBD1 TRBJ1-5 15 TRBV25-1 CASSEGTGGNQPQHF TGTGCCAGCAGTGAAGGGACAGGGGGCAATCAGCCCCAGCATTTT
- TRBD2 TRBJ2-1 18 TRBV7-8 CASSLVRAGGGVYNEQFF TGTGCCAGCAGCTTAGTTCGAGCGGGAGGTGGTGTCTACAATGAGCAGTTCTTC
- TRBD2 TRBJ2-7 16 TRBV11-2 CASSLEHGLAGGWQYF TGTGCCAGCAGCTTAGAGCATGGACTAGCGGGAGGATGGCAGTACTTC
- TRBD2 TRBJ2-1 17 TRBV18 CASSPQASGGTYNEQFF TGTGCCAGCTCACCACAGGCTAGCGGAGGAACCTACAATGAGCAGTTCTTC
- - TRBJ1-1 15 TRBV9 CASSVDHSLNTEAFF TGTGCCAGCAGCGTAGACCACAGCTTGAACACTGAAGCTTTCTTT
- - TRBJ2-5 14 TRBV27 CASSLRAVQETQYF TGTGCCAGCAGTCTCCGGGCGGTCCAAGAGACCCAGTACTTC
- TRBD1 TRBJ2-1 15 TRBV6-5 CASSLRDRSYNEQFF TGTGCCAGCAGCCTACGGGACAGGTCCTACAATGAGCAGTTCTTC
- - TRBJ2-7 14 TRBV28 CATRDRDGSYEQYF TGTGCCACCCGGGACCGGGACGGCTCCTACGAGCAGTACTTC
- - TRBJ2-1 15 TRBV11-2 CASSFGWGGDNEQFF TGTGCCAGCAGCTTCGGCTGGGGTGGGGACAATGAGCAGTTCTTC
- - TRBJ1-1 15 TRBV5-4 CASSGMGRTNTEAFF TGTGCCAGCAGCGGCATGGGACGGACGAACACTGAAGCTTTCTTT
- TRBD1 TRBJ2-7 12 TRBV29-1 CSAGQGRIEQYF TGCAGCGCGGGACAGGGGCGTATCGAGCAGTACTTC
- - TRBJ1-5 16 TRBV27 CASSLSGGGTNQPQHF TGTGCCAGCAGTTTATCGGGGGGAGGGACAAATCAGCCCCAGCATTTT
- - TRBJ2-7 13 TRBV4-1 CASSQVRDYEQYF TGCGCCAGCAGCCAAGTGCGGGATTACGAGCAGTACTTC
- - TRBJ2-7 16 TRBV27 CASSPTLESFWYEQYF TGTGCCAGCAGTCCCACGCTCGAATCTTTTTGGTACGAGCAGTACTTC
few - TRBJ1-1 16 TRBV15 CATSRGPTGLNTEAFF TGTGCCACCAGCAGAGGGCCGACAGGTCTGAACACTGAAGCTTTCTTT
- - TRBJ2-2 15 TRBV27 CASSFIWGVTGELFF TGTGCCAGCAGTTTTATTTGGGGGGTGACCGGGGAGCTGTTTTTT